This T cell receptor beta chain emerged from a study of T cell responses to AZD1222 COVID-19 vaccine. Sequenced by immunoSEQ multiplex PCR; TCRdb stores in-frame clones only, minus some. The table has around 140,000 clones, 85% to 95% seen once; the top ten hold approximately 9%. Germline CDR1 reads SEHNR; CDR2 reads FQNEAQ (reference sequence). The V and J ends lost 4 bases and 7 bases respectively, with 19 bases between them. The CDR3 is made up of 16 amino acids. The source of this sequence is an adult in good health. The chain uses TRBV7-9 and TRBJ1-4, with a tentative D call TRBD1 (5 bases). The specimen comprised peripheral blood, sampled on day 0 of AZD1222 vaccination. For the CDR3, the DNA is TGTGCCAGCAGCTCGTTTTCTCAGGGTGGGGGTGAAAAACTGTTTTTT. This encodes CASSSFSQGGGEKLFF.